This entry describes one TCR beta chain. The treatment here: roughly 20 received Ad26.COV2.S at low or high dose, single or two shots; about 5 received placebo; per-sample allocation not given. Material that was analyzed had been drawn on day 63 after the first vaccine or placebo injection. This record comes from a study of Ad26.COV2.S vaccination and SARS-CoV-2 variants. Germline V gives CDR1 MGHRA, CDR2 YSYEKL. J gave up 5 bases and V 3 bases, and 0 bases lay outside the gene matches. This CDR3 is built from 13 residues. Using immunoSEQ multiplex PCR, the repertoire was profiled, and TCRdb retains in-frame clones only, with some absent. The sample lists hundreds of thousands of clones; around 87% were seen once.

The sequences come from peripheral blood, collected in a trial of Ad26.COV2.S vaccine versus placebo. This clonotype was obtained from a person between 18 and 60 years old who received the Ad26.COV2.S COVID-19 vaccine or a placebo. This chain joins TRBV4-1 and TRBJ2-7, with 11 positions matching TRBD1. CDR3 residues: CASSQGQGDEQYF. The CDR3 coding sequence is TGCGCCAGCAGCCAGGGACAGGGGGACGAGCAGTACTTC.